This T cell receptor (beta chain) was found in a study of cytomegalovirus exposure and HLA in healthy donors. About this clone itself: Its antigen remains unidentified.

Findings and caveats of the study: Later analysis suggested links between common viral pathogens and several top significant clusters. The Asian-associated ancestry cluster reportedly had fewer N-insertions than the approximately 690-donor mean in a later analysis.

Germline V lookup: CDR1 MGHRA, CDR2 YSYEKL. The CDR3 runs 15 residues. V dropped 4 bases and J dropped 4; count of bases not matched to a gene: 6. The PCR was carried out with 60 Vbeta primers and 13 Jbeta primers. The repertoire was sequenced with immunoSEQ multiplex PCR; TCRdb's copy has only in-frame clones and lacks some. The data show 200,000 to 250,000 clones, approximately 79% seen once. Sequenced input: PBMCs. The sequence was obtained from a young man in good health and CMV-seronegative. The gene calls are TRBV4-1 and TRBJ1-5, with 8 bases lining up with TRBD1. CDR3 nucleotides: TGCGCCAGCAGCCCTTCGGACAGGGCTAATCAGCCCCAGCATTTT. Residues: CASSPSDRANQPQHF.